Listed here are 27 T cell receptor beta chains from one sample, sequenced in a study of human T cells and chemical hapten exposure. The time point: patch test 2, 6 weeks after DPC sensitization. The sample's treatment: therapeutic diphenylcyclopropenone sensitization with weekly scalp DPC. Each CDR3 protein is one row after TCRdb ran MiXCR on the RACE reads. This sample has 65,000 to 100,000 distinct CDR3 sequences, with 6.5% to 8% found just once. Sequenced here: whole blood, sampled in connection with sensitization to the hapten diphenylcyclopropenone (DPC). These receptors all come from a woman aged 30 to 39 with alopecia areata. Some clones in this sample may be carry-over from other donors' samples.

This clonotype was recorded at least ten times. The chain carries TRBV18 and TRBJ1-2, with D unclear. The V end was cut by 5 bases, the J end by 0 bases, with 10 bases between. Germline CDR1 and CDR2: KGHSH and LQKENI. The CDR3 extends over 14 amino acids. CDR3 coding DNA: TGTGCCAGCTCAGTTCAGCGAGCTAACTATGGCTACACCTTC. It yields the protein CASSVQRANYGYTF. The full variable domain, with the rest looked up from reference TRBV18 and TRBJ1-2, is NAGVMQNPRHLVRRRGQEARLRCSPMKGHSHVYWYRQLPEEGLKFMVYLQKENIIDESGMPKERFSAEFPKEGPSILRIQQVVRGDSAAYFCASSVQRANYGYTFGSGTRLTVV.

The rearrangement links TRBV2 to TRBJ2-4; 9 bases map to TRBD1. The CDR3 has 13 residues. Trimming cost V 4 bases and J 7 bases; bases outside gene matches: 2. Looked up from germline, CDR1 is SNHLY and CDR2 is FYNNEI. The CDR3: CASSGDRVNIQYF. The CDR3 nucleotides read TGTGCCAGCAGTGGGGACAGGGTGAACATTCAGTACTTC.

The chain employs TRBV7-3 and TRBJ1-2, with D maybe TRBD1 (5 bases). V lost 4 bases, J lost 4 bases, and 10 bases lay in between. The germline CDR1 and CDR2 sequences are SGHTA and FQGTGA. The CDR3 loop spans 13 amino acids. In nucleotides, the CDR3 is TGTGCCAGCAGCTCGGGGGTGGGCTATGGCTACACCTTC. Translation: CASSSGVGYGYTF.

This clonotype was seen a few times. The chain couples TRBV10-1 to TRBJ1-3; 9 nucleotides match TRBD1. The CDR3 has 16 amino acids. V lost 3 bases and J lost 4; bases outside the gene matches: 7. Germline-derived CDR1 and CDR2 are WNHNN and SYGVQD (reference sequence). CDR3 loop: CASSDPGTGNGNTIYF. DNA of the CDR3: TGCGCCAGCAGTGATCCCGGGACAGGGAACGGAAACACCATATATTTT.

The V and J genes are TRBV13 and TRBJ1-1; no clear D gene. V lost 4 bases and J lost 6, with 6 bases in between. The germline gives CDR1 PRHDT, CDR2 FYEKMQ (reference sequence). This CDR3 comprises 11 residues. The CDR3 sequence is CASSSSAEAFF. The CDR3 DNA reads TGTGCCAGCAGCTCCAGTGCTGAAGCTTTCTTT.

This clonotype has at least ten counts. This chain uses TRBV29-1 with TRBJ2-3; no clear D gene. The V end was cut by 4 bases, the J end by 5 bases, with 10 bases between. The CDR3 extends over 12 amino acids. CDR1 and CDR2 (germline): SQVTM, ANQGSEA. Here the CDR3 reads CSVGWGGDTQYF. CDR3 DNA sequence: TGCAGCGTTGGTTGGGGTGGAGATACGCAGTATTTT.

The chain couples TRBV7-2 to TRBJ2-3, with D possibly TRBD2 on 5 matching bases. This CDR3 is 13 amino acids long. V was cut by 2 bases and J by 5 bases, with 8 bases left in between. Germline loops: CDR1 SGHTA, CDR2 FQGNSA. The CDR3 loop is CASSLSRGDTQYF. The CDR3 region has the DNA TGTGCCAGCAGCTTATCCCGGGGAGATACGCAGTATTTT.

This clonotype was seen ten or more times. The chain has TRBV20-1 and TRBJ1-2; D gene unclear. The V end lost 0 bases, the J end lost 8 bases, and 10 bases lay between the germline ends. This CDR3 contains 12 residues. In germline, CDR1 is DFQATT, CDR2 SNEGSKA (reference sequence). Here the CDR3 reads CSARDPIRGYTF. The CDR3 nucleotides read TGCAGTGCTAGAGATCCAATAAGAGGCTACACCTTC.

This clonotype was counted at least ten times. The chain uses TRBV9 and TRBJ2-1, with 12 bases that match TRBD2. This CDR3 comprises 15 residues. Germline values: CDR1 SGDLS, CDR2 YYNGEE. The J segment lost 6 bases and the V segment lost 4 bases, leaving 5 bases of the junction unmatched. CDR3 sequence: CASSPQLAGGNEQFF. CDR3 sequence (DNA): TGTGCCAGCAGCCCCCAACTAGCGGGGGGCAATGAGCAGTTCTTC.

This clonotype was observed many times. The rearrangement uses TRBV7-9 and TRBJ1-2; 7 nucleotides agree with TRBD1. CDR3 size: 19 residues. J was trimmed by 6 bases and V by 1 base; bases with no gene match: 20. CDR1 and CDR2 from the germline V gene are SEHNR and FQNEAQ (reference sequence). The CDR3 nucleotides read TGTGCCAGCAGCTTAGTAGTTTTGGGAAAAAGACAGGGAGTAAATGGCTACACCTTC. Protein sequence: CASSLVVLGKRQGVNGYTF.

The CDR3 bases are TGTGCCAGCAGGCCGGAATGGGACGGAGCCTATGGCTACACCTTC. Protein: CASRPEWDGAYGYTF. The V and J genes are TRBV7-9 and TRBJ1-2, with TRBD1 as a possible D gene (5 bases). Per germline, CDR1 SEHNR and CDR2 FQNEAQ (reference sequence). V gave up 6 bases and J gave up 4 bases, with 18 bases separating them. CDR3 size: 15 residues.

This clonotype was seen only a few times. CDR3 bases: TGTGCCAGCAGCTTAGACTACCGACTGAACACTGAAGCTTTCTTT. Encoded protein: CASSLDYRLNTEAFF. This chain links TRBV7-2 with TRBJ1-1; D ambiguous. CDR3 length: 15 amino acids. In germline, CDR1 is SGHTA, CDR2 FQGNSA. V gave up 1 base and J gave up 0 bases, with 9 bases separating them.

This clonotype was seen ten or more times. This chain links TRBV21-1 with TRBJ1-2; no DNA check was done on the table's D call, TRBD1. TRBV21-1 is recorded as a pseudogene. CDR3 length equals 13 residues. CDR3 coding DNA: TGTGCCAGCAGGGGACAGGCCCACTATGGCTACACCTTC. Its protein product is CASRGQAHYGYTF.

This clonotype was counted many times. CDR3 in DNA: TGCAGTGCTAGTTTGTGGCCAGCGGACTCCTACGAGCAGTACTTC. It is translated as CSASLWPADSYEQYF. The rearrangement joins TRBV20-1 to TRBJ2-7; the D gene is possibly TRBD2 (5 bases). CDR1 is DFQATT and CDR2 is SNEGSKA in the germline V gene (reference sequence). Trimming stripped 3 bases from V and 0 bases from J, with 15 bases between. There are 15 residues in the CDR3.

This clonotype has only a few counts. This chain joins TRBV24-1 and TRBJ1-5; D is undetermined. Germline assignment: CDR1 KGHDR and CDR2 SFDVKD. This CDR3 region has 13 residues. Deletions cut 9 bases from V and 9 bases from J, with 17 bases between. The CDR3 region is CATRSGATAPQHF. CDR3 sequence (DNA): TGTGCCACCCGCTCGGGAGCCACCGCGCCCCAGCATTTT.

This clonotype was found many times. The genes are TRBV29-1 and TRBJ2-1; 10 positions agree with TRBD2. V lost 7 bases to trimming and J lost 10 bases; unmatched junction nucleotides: 10. The CDR3 has 13 residues. Germline V gene data show CDR1 as SQVTM and CDR2 as ANQGSEA. The DNA of the CDR3 is TGCAGCGCCGTAGCGGGGGGCCGAGTAGAGCAGTTCTTC. Encoded protein: CSAVAGGRVEQFF.

This clonotype was counted at least ten times. The CDR3 DNA reads TGTGCCAGCAGCTTAGCGGGACGGTTGAACACTGAAGCTTTCTTT. Protein: CASSLAGRLNTEAFF. V is TRBV11-2 and J is TRBJ1-1; a possible D gene is TRBD1 (5 bases). Germline values: CDR1 SGHAT, CDR2 FQNNGV. Trimming pared 1 base from V and 0 bases from J, leaving 9 bases between. The CDR3 length is 15 residues. Looking up the rest from reference TRBV11-2 and TRBJ1-1 gives the full variable domain: EAGVAQSPRYKIIEKRQSVAFWCNPISGHATLYWYQQILGQGPKLLIQFQNNGVVDDSQLPKDRFSAERLKGVDSTLKIQPAKLEDSAVYLCASSLAGRLNTEAFFGQGTRLTVV.

This clonotype was recorded at least ten times. The CDR3 here is CASSLNSPNEKLFF. The DNA for the CDR3 is TGTGCCAGCAGCTTAAACAGCCCTAATGAAAAACTGTTTTTT. The V gene is TRBV11-2, the J gene TRBJ1-4; D is unclear. V was pared by 2 bases and J by 3 bases, with 7 bases between. This CDR3 is built from 14 residues. The V gene's germline CDR1 is SGHAT and CDR2 FQNNGV.

This clonotype has just a few counts. The chain couples TRBV20-1 to TRBJ1-6; a possible D gene is TRBD1 (6 bases). CDR3 length: 18 amino acids. The germline gives CDR1 DFQATT, CDR2 SNEGSKA (reference sequence). Trimming stripped 0 bases from V and 0 bases from J, with 15 bases between. Here the CDR3 reads CSARDLSGDNSYNSPLHF. The CDR3 DNA sequence: TGCAGTGCTAGAGATCTGAGTGGGGACAACTCCTATAATTCACCCCTCCACTTT.

This rearrangement joins TRBV7-3 to TRBJ2-5, with 8 bases matching TRBD1. Germline V gene data show CDR1 as SGHTA and CDR2 as FQGTGA. CDR3 length equals 15 residues. V lost 2 bases, J lost 5 bases, and 7 bases stayed unmatched. CDR3 region: CASSLAAGGPETQYF. The CDR3 DNA follows: TGTGCCAGCAGCTTAGCGGCAGGGGGCCCGGAGACCCAGTACTTC.

The rearrangement joins TRBV27 to TRBJ1-4, with TRBD1 as a possible D gene (5 bases). Germline loops: CDR1 MNHEY, CDR2 SMNVEV (reference sequence). CDR3 length equals 13 residues. Trimming left V 9 bases short and J 2 bases short, with 10 bases between. The CDR3, as DNA: TGTGCCAGTCGCCAGGGCACTAATGAAAAACTGTTTTTT. This codes for CASRQGTNEKLFF.

This clonotype was observed a few times. The chain combines TRBV29-1 with TRBJ1-1; 7 bases match TRBD1. CDR3 size: 13 residues. Unmatched junction bases numbered 2, after V lost 4 bases and J lost 0 bases. From germline, CDR1 is SQVTM and CDR2 ANQGSEA. In DNA, the CDR3 is TGCAGCGTTGGGGACAGTTTGAACACTGAAGCTTTCTTT. Its translation: CSVGDSLNTEAFF.

Only a few counts were recorded for this clonotype. This rearrangement joins TRBV12-3 or TRBV12-4 to TRBJ1-1; maybe TRBD1 (5 bases). This CDR3 contains 15 residues. V lost 0 bases to trimming and J lost 4 bases, with 12 bases between them. The CDR3 DNA sequence: TGTGCCAGCAGTTTAGCGGTCGTTAGGGGCACTGAAGCTTTCTTT. Protein product: CASSLAVVRGTEAFF.

This clonotype was observed at least ten times. One end of the junction is discordant with germline, which a read error may explain. The chain recombines TRBV2 with TRBJ1-4; tentative D call: TRBD1 (6 bases). The CDR3 is made up of 15 amino acids. Per the germline V gene, CDR1 is SNHLY and CDR2 is FYNNEI. The DNA of the CDR3 is TGTGCCAGCAGCGAAGAGACAGGAACTAATGAAAAACTGTTTTTT. The encoded protein is CASSEETGTNEKLFF.

Points on this clonotype: A read error may explain this, as a much larger clone is one base away. Without the conserved terminal phenylalanine or tryptophan, this CDR3 likely stems from a read error. This rearrangement joins TRBV20-1 to TRBJ1-1; D gene unclear. Germline assignment: CDR1 DFQATT and CDR2 SNEGSKA (reference sequence). The germline V and J ends were trimmed by 6 bases and 0 bases, with 11 bases remaining between them. The CDR3 has 13 amino acids. The DNA of the CDR3 is TGCAGTGCCCTCTTGGATCTGAACACTGAAGCTTTCCTT. The encoded protein is CSALLDLNTEAFL.

The chain couples TRBV30 to TRBJ2-1; D is tentatively TRBD1 or TRBD2 (5 bases each). CDR3 length equals 14 residues. The germline V and J ends were trimmed by 1 base and 6 bases, with 13 bases remaining between them. The germline V gene has CDR1 GTSNPN and CDR2 SVGIG (reference sequence). Here the CDR3 DNA reads TGTGCCTGGAGTGGGGGGACGGGGCGCAATGAGCAGTTCTTC. Amino acids: CAWSGGTGRNEQFF.

A word on this clonotype: A much larger clone differs by one base, so this may be a read error. The genes are TRBV6-5 and TRBJ1-2, with 7 bases identical to TRBD1. CDR3 length: 15 amino acids. Per the germline V gene, CDR1 is MNHEY and CDR2 is SVGAGI. The CDR3 DNA is TGTGCCAGCAGACCAGCAGGGGGATCCAACTATGGCTACAACTTC. Its translation: CASRPAGGSNYGYNF.